Reported below is one TCR beta chain. What it binds is unknown. The study ran its PCR with 60 Vbeta and 13 Jbeta primers. Assay: immunoSEQ multiplex PCR; the TCRdb copy retains only in-frame clones and omits some. Among about 120,000 clones listed, over 70% were seen once. This entry belongs to a study of cytomegalovirus exposure and HLA in healthy donors. Points from the study as a whole: Among TCR beta chains, those listed as cytomegalovirus-associated numbered around 160.

The origin of this receptor is a woman between 50 and 59 years old in good health and CMV-seropositive. Input material: PBMCs.

CDR3 residues: CASSQDRRGTYEQYF. The CDR3 region has the DNA TGTGCCAGCAGCCAAGATCGCAGGGGTACCTACGAGCAGTACTTC. The chain employs TRBV4-2 and TRBJ2-7; possibly TRBD1 for D (6 bases). The CDR3 length is 15 residues. Germline assignment: CDR1 LGHNA and CDR2 YNFKEQ. Trimming took off 0 bases at V and 2 bases at J, with 11 bases between the two ends.